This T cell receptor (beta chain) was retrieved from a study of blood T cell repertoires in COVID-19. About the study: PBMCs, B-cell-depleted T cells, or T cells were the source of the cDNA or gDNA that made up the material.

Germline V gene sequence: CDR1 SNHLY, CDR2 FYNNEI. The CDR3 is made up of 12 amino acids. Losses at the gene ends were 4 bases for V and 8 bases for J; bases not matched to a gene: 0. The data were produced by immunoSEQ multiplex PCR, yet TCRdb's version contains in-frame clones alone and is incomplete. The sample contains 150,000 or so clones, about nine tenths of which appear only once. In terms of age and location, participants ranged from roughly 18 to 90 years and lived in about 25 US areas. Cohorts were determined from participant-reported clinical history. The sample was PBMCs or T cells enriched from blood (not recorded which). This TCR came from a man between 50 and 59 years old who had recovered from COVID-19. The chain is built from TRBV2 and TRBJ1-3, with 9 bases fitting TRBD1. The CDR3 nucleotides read TGTGCCAGCAGTGGACAGGGGGACACCATATATTTT. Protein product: CASSGQGDTIYF.